These 16 T cell receptor beta chains were sequenced from one sample in a study of T cells in localized non-small cell lung cancer. The repertoire was sequenced with immunoSEQ multiplex PCR; TCRdb's copy has only in-frame clones and lacks some. The sample shows about 41,000 clones, about nine tenths of them seen only once. This material consisted of peripheral blood, taken before any cancer treatment. These receptors were obtained from a female donor aged 60 or older with stage I squamous cell lung carcinoma.

The chain combines TRBV2 with TRBJ1-1; possibly TRBD1 for D (5 bases). The CDR3 spans 15 residues. The germline V gene has CDR1 SNHLY and CDR2 FYNNEI. The V end was cut by 2 bases, the J end by 0 bases, with 10 bases between. The CDR3 coding sequence is TGTGCCAGCAGTGAAAAAAGGGGATTGAACACTGAAGCTTTCTTT. It codes for CASSEKRGLNTEAFF. Full variable domain (missing parts from reference TRBV2 and TRBJ1-1): EPEVTQTPSHQVTQMGQEVILRCVPISNHLYFYWYRQILGQKVEFLVSFYNNEISEKSEIFDDQFSVERPDGSNFTLKIRSTKLEDSAMYFCASSEKRGLNTEAFFGQGTRLTVV.

The chain joins TRBV4-3 to TRBJ2-1; 10 bases agree with TRBD2. J gave up 9 bases and V 2 bases, and 7 bases lay outside the gene matches. Germline V gene sequence: CDR1 LGHNA, CDR2 YSLEER. This CDR3 comprises 15 residues. DNA of the CDR3: TGCGCCAGCAGCCAAAAAGGACTAGCGGAGACTGAGCAGTTCTTC. The encoded protein is CASSQKGLAETEQFF.

The chain carries TRBV15 and TRBJ2-5; maybe TRBD2 (7 bases). This CDR3 comprises 16 residues. From germline, CDR1 is LNHNV and CDR2 YYDKDF (reference sequence). Trimming took off 3 bases at V and 5 bases at J, with 19 bases between the two ends. CDR3 coding DNA: TGTGCCACCAGCAGTTTCAGGGGAGGGTTTAGGGAGACCCAGTACTTC. The encoded protein is CATSSFRGGFRETQYF.

In nucleotides, the CDR3 is TGTGCCAGTGGACCCCGAGGGGGCGAGACCCAGTACTTC. It codes for CASGPRGGETQYF. The V and J genes are TRBV19 and TRBJ2-5; 7 nucleotides align to TRBD1. Germline V gene lookup returns CDR1 LNHDA and CDR2 SQIVND (reference sequence). V dropped 8 bases and J dropped 5; count of bases not matched to a gene: 8. The CDR3 totals 13 residues.

V usage is TRBV15 and J usage is TRBJ1-2; 8 bases map to TRBD1. The J segment lost 4 bases and the V segment lost 5 bases, leaving 3 bases of the junction unmatched. Germline CDR1 reads LNHNV; CDR2 reads YYDKDF (reference sequence). The CDR3 totals 13 residues. CDR3 sequence (DNA): TGTGCCACCAGCCTCGGACAGGGCTATGGCTACACCTTC. Protein product: CATSLGQGYGYTF.

This chain uses TRBV4-3 with TRBJ1-3; 7 bases line up with TRBD1. The CDR3 loop spans 15 amino acids. After removal of 1 base from V and 2 bases from J, the junction contained 2 bases not matched to a gene. In germline, CDR1 is LGHNA, CDR2 YSLEER. The CDR3 loop reads CASSQVQGTGNTIYF. CDR3 nucleotides: TGCGCCAGCAGCCAAGTACAGGGGACTGGAAACACCATATATTTT.

The J gene is TRBJ2-7, the V gene TRBV28; D uncertain. Looked up from germline, CDR1 is MDHEN and CDR2 is SYDVKM. V was pared by 5 bases and J by 0 bases, with 8 bases between. The CDR3 runs to 13 residues. The CDR3: CASSLRPSYEQYF. The CDR3 DNA reads TGTGCCAGCAGTCTTCGCCCCTCCTACGAGCAGTACTTC.

This rearrangement joins TRBV5-1 to TRBJ2-5; no clear D. The V gene's germline CDR1 is SGHRS and CDR2 YFSETQ. Trimming removed 7 bases at V and 2 bases at J, with 15 bases between. The CDR3 consists of 14 residues. As DNA, the CDR3 is TGCGCCAGCCCACCTGGCCAGAGTCAAGAGACCCAGTACTTC. This encodes CASPPGQSQETQYF.

This chain connects TRBV27 to TRBJ2-3; D ambiguous. V was clipped by 4 bases and J by 3 bases, with 11 bases between them. Germline CDR1 and CDR2: MNHEY and SMNVEV (reference sequence). This CDR3 has 14 amino acids. This chain's CDR3 is CASSWKAPTDTQYF. The CDR3 nucleotides read TGTGCCAGCAGTTGGAAAGCCCCTACAGATACGCAGTATTTT.

The rearrangement uses TRBV9 and TRBJ2-2; 7 bases map to TRBD2. V shed 4 bases, J shed 5 bases, and the junction held 8 bases outside the gene matches. Germline V gene sequence: CDR1 SGDLS, CDR2 YYNGEE. The CDR3 runs 15 residues. The DNA of the CDR3 is TGTGCCAGCAGCCTACTAGCGTCGGGGACCGGGGAGCTGTTTTTT. Its protein is CASSLLASGTGELFF.

This chain links TRBV27 with TRBJ2-5, with TRBD2 identical over 11 bases. The CDR3 consists of 15 residues. The V segment lost 0 bases and the J segment 6 bases; nucleotides outside the gene matches: 3. Germline lookup yields CDR1 MNHEY and CDR2 SMNVEV (reference sequence). The CDR3 here is CASSLSGLAGQTQYF. In DNA form, the CDR3 reads TGTGCCAGCAGTTTATCTGGACTAGCGGGCCAGACCCAGTACTTC.

The chain couples TRBV18 to TRBJ2-7; TRBD2 matches 12 bases. Unmatched junction bases numbered 16, after V lost 3 bases and J lost 4 bases. The germline V gene encodes CDR1 KGHSH and CDR2 LQKENI. The CDR3 has 19 residues. CDR3 sequence (DNA): TGTGCCAGCTCACCCGCGCATGGGCTAGCGGGAGGGCCTCGGTACGAGCAGTACTTC. Its translation: CASSPAHGLAGGPRYEQYF.

The chain joins TRBV7-2 to TRBJ2-7; 8 bases align to TRBD2. The trim removed 4 bases at V and 0 bases at J, leaving 5 bases unmatched. This CDR3 region has 15 residues. Germline values: CDR1 SGHTA, CDR2 FQGNSA. This chain's CDR3 is CASSSTSGYSYEQYF. The CDR3 nucleotides are TGTGCCAGCAGCTCTACTAGCGGATACTCCTACGAGCAGTACTTC.

The rearrangement links TRBV30 to TRBJ2-5; TRBD1 is a possible D gene (5 bases). This CDR3 is 12 amino acids long. Germline V gene sequence: CDR1 GTSNPN, CDR2 SVGIG (reference sequence). Trimming left V 3 bases short and J 4 bases short, with 9 bases between. The CDR3 nucleotides are TGTGCCTGGAGACCCAGGGCAGAGACCCAGTACTTC. Protein sequence: CAWRPRAETQYF. Full variable domain (rest looked up from reference TRBV30 and TRBJ2-5): SQTIHQWPATLVQPVGSPLSLECTVEGTSNPNLYWYRQAAGRGLQLLFYSVGIGQISSEVPQNLSASRPQDRQFILSSKKLLLSDSGFYLCAWRPRAETQYFGPGTRLLVL.

This chain links TRBV4-3 with TRBJ2-7; 7 nucleotides align to TRBD1. From germline, CDR1 is LGHNA and CDR2 YSLEER. J was trimmed by 5 bases and V by 1 base; bases with no gene match: 11. This CDR3 comprises 16 residues. The CDR3 DNA is TGCGCCAGCAGCCAAGCCGGGACAGAGGTTCGCCACGAGCAGTACTTC. This encodes CASSQAGTEVRHEQYF.

This rearrangement joins TRBV30 to TRBJ2-7, with 8 bases identical to TRBD2. Per germline, CDR1 GTSNPN and CDR2 SVGIG (reference sequence). The length of the CDR3 is 14 residues. Trimming removed 0 bases from V and 5 bases from J; junction bases left unmatched: 6. CDR3 nucleotides: TGTGCCTGGAGTGTTCATATTAGCGGGGACGAGCAGTACTTC. Its translation: CAWSVHISGDEQYF.